This T cell receptor beta chain was found in a study of memory CD4+ T cells and cytomegalovirus serostatus. In the source study's methods: After removing out-of-frame reads, approximately 2 million distinct TCRbeta sequences remained. Sequenced by immunoSEQ multiplex PCR; TCRdb stores in-frame clones only, minus some. Clone size and the V and J calls come from that table; the DNA yielded D and trimming. The sample includes around 53,000 clones, over 60% of them seen just once. Findings and caveats of the study: CMV serostatus prediction reached median AUC approximately 0.96, or 0.89 with US-trained model. Of 150 to 200 reported CMV TCRbeta sequences, under 70 were found in memory CD4+ repertoires.

Single viable CD3+CD4+CD8-CD45RO+ cells were sorted as the memory CD4+ T cells. Donors' CMV status reflects serum IgG against pp150, pp28, p38, p52. Germline V gene data show CDR1 as LGHNT and CDR2 as FRNRAP. V lost 3 bases and J 7 bases, leaving 13 bases between the germline ends. CDR3 length: 14 residues. For this clone: Antigen: not known.

The sequence was collected from an adult in good health and CMV-seropositive. The sequenced sample was memory CD4+ T cells from blood. The chain carries TRBV12-5 and TRBJ1-5; D uncertain. CDR3 amino acids: CASGLVEGWQPQHF. Here the CDR3 DNA reads TGTGCTAGTGGTTTAGTCGAGGGCTGGCAGCCCCAGCATTTT.